One sample yielded the 30 T cell receptor beta chains listed below, sequenced in a study of blood T cell repertoires in COVID-19. The repertoire was sequenced with immunoSEQ multiplex PCR; TCRdb's copy has only in-frame clones and lacks some. The sample lists roughly 260,000 clones, approximately 90% occurring once. Sequencing was done on a sample of PBMCs or T cells enriched from blood (not recorded which). The receptor set was obtained from a woman in her 30s with acute COVID-19.

V usage is TRBV6-5 and J usage is TRBJ1-2, with 7 bases fitting TRBD1. The germline CDR1 and CDR2 sequences are MNHEY and SVGAGI. CDR3 length equals 12 residues. V was clipped by 5 bases and J by 8 bases; unmatched bases: 5. CDR3 coding DNA: TGTGCCAGCAGTAGGGGGCTTGGGGGCTACACCTTC. Protein sequence: CASSRGLGGYTF.

The chain has TRBV18 and TRBJ1-5; 8 bases match TRBD1. The length of the CDR3 is 14 residues. The V and J ends lost 3 bases and 5 bases, in that order; junction bases with no gene match: 3. Germline CDR1 KGHSH, CDR2 LQKENI. CDR3 bases: TGTGCCAGCTCACCGGACAGGGAGCATCAGCCCCAGCATTTT. Translation gives CASSPDREHQPQHF.

This clone was observed a few times. CDR3 protein: CASSYTGLNTEAFF. In DNA form, the CDR3 reads TGTGCCAGCAGCTACACGGGTCTGAACACTGAAGCTTTCTTT. The J gene is TRBJ1-1, the V gene TRBV11-3; unclear D gene. Trimming removed 4 bases from V and 0 bases from J, with 9 bases in between. This CDR3 region has 14 residues. CDR1 is SGHNT, CDR2 YENEEA, per germline.

The chain has TRBV4-3 and TRBJ2-3, with 13 positions matching TRBD2. Germline V gene data show CDR1 as LGHNA and CDR2 as YSLEER. V lost 1 base to trimming and J lost 6 bases; unmatched junction nucleotides: 10. The CDR3 sequence is 18 residues long. The CDR3 coding sequence is TGCGCCAGCAGCCAAGGTTATACTAGCGGGGGGGCCTTCGATACGCAGTATTTT. This sequence encodes CASSQGYTSGGAFDTQYF.

Notes on this clone: This sample also contains other DNA sequences that code for the same CDR3. The chain links TRBV18 to TRBJ1-1, with D possibly TRBD1 on 5 matching bases. Germline V gene lookup returns CDR1 KGHSH and CDR2 LQKENI. Deletions cut 3 bases from V and 1 base from J, with 6 bases between. CDR3 length equals 13 residues. CDR3 sequence reads: CASSPGGNTEAFF. In DNA form, the CDR3 reads TGTGCCAGCTCACCGGGGGGGAACACTGAAGCTTTCTTT.

This clone was seen a few times. The chain couples TRBV12-3 or TRBV12-4 to TRBJ1-5, with D unclear. Trimming shortened V by 4 bases and J by 13 bases, and 14 bases separated the two germline ends. CDR3 size: 12 residues. The CDR3 nucleotides are TGTGCCAGCAGTTCGCAACCCGGACTACAGCATTTT. Translation gives CASSSQPGLQHF.

The genes are TRBV7-9 and TRBJ1-2; no reliable D call. Trimming left V 6 bases short and J 6 bases short, with 8 bases between. Germline CDR1 is SEHNR and CDR2 is FQNEAQ (reference sequence). This CDR3 spans 11 amino acids. The CDR3 here is CASRVQDGYTF. The CDR3 DNA is TGTGCCAGCAGAGTCCAGGATGGCTACACCTTC.

There are a few counts of this clone. This chain joins TRBV12-2 and TRBJ1-1; the tabulated D call, TRBD1, remains unverified against the DNA. TRBV12-2 constitutes a pseudogene. The CDR3 contains 17 residues. The chain's CDR3 is CASRPIYRQGAGTEAFF. The CDR3 DNA is TGTGCAAGTCGCCCCATTTACCGTCAAGGGGCTGGCACTGAAGCTTTCTTT.

The CDR3: CASSPRTGGYEQYF. The CDR3 DNA sequence: TGTGCCAGCAGTCCCCGAACGGGGGGCTACGAGCAGTACTTC. V gene TRBV27 combines with J gene TRBJ2-7; the match to TRBD2 covers 7 bases. This CDR3 is 14 amino acids long. Germline V gene lookup returns CDR1 MNHEY and CDR2 SMNVEV (reference sequence). V lost 5 bases and J lost 3; bases outside the gene matches: 7.

V usage is TRBV29-1 and J usage is TRBJ2-7, with D maybe TRBD1 (5 bases). Germline CDR1 and CDR2: SQVTM and ANQGSEA. V lost 2 bases to trimming and J lost 6 bases, with 14 bases between them. The length of the CDR3 is 13 residues. CDR3 bases: TGCAGCGTTGAACTCCAGGGTGATGGCGAGCAGTACTTC. Its protein product is CSVELQGDGEQYF.

V usage is TRBV7-9 and J usage is TRBJ2-5; weak D call: TRBD1 (6 bases). This CDR3 comprises 15 residues. In germline, CDR1 is SEHNR, CDR2 FQNEAQ (reference sequence). V gave up 5 bases and J gave up 2 bases, with 15 bases separating them. CDR3 loop: CASSQTEGEQETQYF. Here the CDR3 DNA reads TGTGCCAGCAGCCAAACCGAGGGGGAACAAGAGACCCAGTACTTC.

The gene calls are TRBV6-6 and TRBJ2-1; 10 bases agree with TRBD1. Germline-derived CDR1 and CDR2 are MNHNY and SVGAGI (reference sequence). This CDR3 has 14 residues. The V gene end was trimmed by 7 bases and the J gene end by 5 bases; junction bases not matched to a gene: 5. The DNA for the CDR3 is TGTGCCAGCACCTGGGGGACAGGGGACAATGAGCAGTTCTTC. Protein sequence: CASTWGTGDNEQFF.

This chain links TRBV9 with TRBJ2-1, with a weak D call TRBD2 (7 bases). Germline CDR1 is SGDLS and CDR2 is YYNGEE. The CDR3 consists of 16 residues. V was shortened by 0 bases and J by 2 bases, with 12 bases between the two germline ends. The CDR3 loop reads CASSVGAGGPYNEQFF. For the CDR3, the DNA is TGTGCCAGCAGCGTAGGCGCCGGGGGGCCCTACAATGAGCAGTTCTTC. Combining the CDR3 with reference TRBV9 and TRBJ2-1 gives the whole variable domain DSGVTQTPKHLITATGQRVTLRCSPRSGDLSVYWYQQSLDQGLQFLIQYYNGEERAKGNILERFSAQQFPDLHSELNLSSLELGDSALYFCASSVGAGGPYNEQFFGPGTRLTVL.

V gene TRBV7-2 combines with J gene TRBJ1-2; perhaps TRBD1 as D (5 bases). V gave up 1 base and J gave up 1 base, with 16 bases separating them. The CDR3 consists of 17 residues. Per germline, CDR1 SGHTA and CDR2 FQGNSA. The CDR3 protein is CASSLVGRERGNYGYTF. CDR3 coding DNA: TGTGCCAGCAGCTTAGTGGGCAGGGAAAGGGGTAACTATGGCTACACCTTC.

The gene calls are TRBV10-3 and TRBJ1-4, with a weak D call TRBD1 (5 bases). Trimming pared 2 bases from V and 6 bases from J, leaving 16 bases between. Germline lookup yields CDR1 ENHRY and CDR2 SYGVKD. This CDR3 region has 16 residues. The CDR3 nucleotides are TGTGCCATCAGTGAGGTGCCAGCGGGGGAGGATGAAAAACTGTTTTTT. This gives the protein CAISEVPAGEDEKLFF.

The chain is built from TRBV3-1 (or the pseudogene TRBV3-2) and TRBJ2-1; 7 bases line up with TRBD2. V lost 5 bases, J lost 2 bases, and 9 bases stayed unmatched. Germline CDR1 LGHDT, CDR2 YNNKEL (reference sequence). This CDR3 contains 16 residues. The chain's CDR3 is CASSLHGEGAYNEQFF. CDR3 nucleotides: TGTGCCAGCAGCTTACACGGGGAGGGAGCCTACAATGAGCAGTTCTTC.

This chain connects TRBV11-3 to TRBJ2-2, with a weak D call TRBD2 (6 bases). V was shortened by 4 bases and J by 6 bases, with 15 bases between the two germline ends. The CDR3 contains 15 residues. CDR1 is SGHNT, CDR2 YENEEA, per germline. The CDR3, as DNA: TGTGCCAGCAGCTCCCGACTAGGACGGTCCGGGGAGCTGTTTTTT. This translates into CASSSRLGRSGELFF. The variable domain in full, completed from reference TRBV11-3 and TRBJ2-2, reads EAGVVQSPRYKIIEKKQPVAFWCNPISGHNTLYWYLQNLGQGPELLIRYENEEAVDDSQLPKDRFSAERLKGVDSTLKIQPAELGDSAVYLCASSSRLGRSGELFFGEGSRLTVL.

This clone came up once. V and J are TRBV4-1 and TRBJ1-2; 8 bases line up with TRBD1. Unmatched junction bases numbered 10, after V lost 2 bases and J lost 2 bases. Germline V gene lookup returns CDR1 MGHRA and CDR2 YSYEKL. CDR3 length equals 17 residues. CDR3 nucleotide sequence: TGCGCCAGCAGCCAACTAGGGGGACAGGCCGAAAACTATGGCTACACCTTC. Amino acids: CASSQLGGQAENYGYTF.

The chain uses TRBV9 and TRBJ1-3; D is unclear. This CDR3 spans 18 amino acids. V was pared by 0 bases and J by 0 bases, with 16 bases between. From germline, CDR1 is SGDLS and CDR2 YYNGEE. The chain's CDR3 is CASSVEEDPTLSGNTIYF. As DNA, the CDR3 is TGTGCCAGCAGCGTAGAGGAGGACCCGACCCTCTCTGGAAACACCATATATTTT.

The chain recombines TRBV7-2 with TRBJ1-2; D not certain. This CDR3 comprises 13 residues. Germline V gene lookup returns CDR1 SGHTA and CDR2 FQGNSA. V was clipped by 3 bases and J by 4 bases, with 9 bases between them. CDR3: CASSFSGIYGYTF. The CDR3 coding sequence is TGTGCCAGCAGCTTCAGCGGGATCTATGGCTACACCTTC.

The chain links TRBV28 to TRBJ1-2, with 7 bases aligning to TRBD1. Germline CDR1 and CDR2: MDHEN and SYDVKM. The CDR3 covers 13 residues. V was clipped by 5 bases and J by 4 bases; unmatched bases: 4. The CDR3 nucleotides are TGTGCCAGCAGTCAACAGGGGACCTATGGCTACACCTTC. It encodes CASSQQGTYGYTF.

The V gene is TRBV27, the J gene TRBJ1-6, with unresolved D. In germline, CDR1 is MNHEY, CDR2 SMNVEV (reference sequence). This CDR3 comprises 15 residues. Trimming removed 0 bases at V and 6 bases at J, with 9 bases between. The CDR3 region has the DNA TGTGCCAGCAGTTTATCTGGGCCGATTAATTCACCCCTCCACTTT. Translating gives CASSLSGPINSPLHF.

The chain carries TRBV19 and TRBJ1-4; 8 bases match TRBD1. V lost 9 bases and J lost 0; bases outside the gene matches: 6. This CDR3 comprises 15 residues. Germline values: CDR1 LNHDA, CDR2 SQIVND (reference sequence). CDR3 sequence reads: CASTDRGTTNEKLFF. In nucleotides, the CDR3 is TGTGCCAGCACCGACAGGGGTACAACTAATGAAAAACTGTTTTTT.

The sample holds one count of this clone. The chain recombines TRBV4-3 with TRBJ2-2; D is perhaps TRBD1 (5 bases). From germline, CDR1 is LGHNA and CDR2 YSLEER. This CDR3 has 16 residues. Trimming pared 0 bases from V and 6 bases from J, leaving 14 bases between. CDR3 sequence: CASSQDRARPAGELFF. CDR3 nucleotides: TGCGCCAGCAGCCAAGACAGGGCTAGGCCAGCCGGGGAGCTGTTTTTT.

This chain joins TRBV10-2 and TRBJ1-3; possible D gene TRBD1, 6 bases. The CDR3 covers 14 residues. The germline V and J ends were trimmed by 8 bases and 0 bases, with 11 bases remaining between them. Germline V gives CDR1 WSHSY, CDR2 SAAADI. The CDR3 region is CASGGQLSGNTIYF. CDR3 DNA: TGCGCCAGCGGAGGACAGCTCTCTGGAAACACCATATATTTT.

The table lists this clone with a count of one. CDR3 sequence (DNA): TGTGCCAGCAGTCACGGGGGGCTGGGCTCCGCAGACAATGAGCAGTTCTTC. It specifies CASSHGGLGSADNEQFF. The chain uses TRBV6-2 or TRBV6-3 and TRBJ2-1; D might be TRBD2 (7 bases). Trimming cost V 5 bases and J 5 bases, with 22 bases left between them. CDR1 and CDR2 from the germline V gene are MNHEY and SVGEGT. The CDR3 loop spans 17 amino acids.

This clone was detected once. V and J are TRBV7-2 and TRBJ1-2, with 8 bases that match TRBD1. V gave up 5 bases and J gave up 5 bases; unmatched junction bases: 4. Germline CDR1 and CDR2: SGHTA and FQGNSA. The CDR3 extends over 13 amino acids. CDR3 protein: CASSRTGYYGYTF. In DNA, the CDR3 is TGTGCCAGCAGCCGGACAGGGTATTATGGCTACACCTTC.

The V call is TRBV7-8, the J call TRBJ2-1, with no clear D. The CDR3 has 11 residues. Trimming pared 4 bases from V and 12 bases from J, leaving 10 bases between. In germline, CDR1 is SGHVS, CDR2 FQNEAQ. The CDR3 sequence: CASSSPSGQFF. The CDR3 bases are TGTGCCAGCAGCTCCCCTAGTGGGCAGTTCTTC. The full variable domain, in which reference TRBV7-8 and TRBJ2-1 provide the parts outside the CDR3, is GAGVSQSPRYKVAKRGQDVALRCDPISGHVSLFWYQQALGQGPEFLTYFQNEAQLDKSGLPSDRFFAERPEGSVSTLKIQRTQQEDSAVYLCASSSPSGQFFGPGTRLTVL.

The rearrangement uses TRBV7-8 and TRBJ2-3, with TRBD2 identical over 10 bases. Trimming cost V 5 bases and J 5 bases; bases outside gene matches: 10. CDR1 SGHVS and CDR2 FQNEAQ come from the germline V gene. The CDR3 spans 16 residues. DNA for the CDR3: TGTGCCAGCAGCCCGACGCTAGCGGGGGCCTTAGATACGCAGTATTTT. Translation: CASSPTLAGALDTQYF.

The chain links TRBV15 to TRBJ1-3; no reliable D call. The V gene's germline CDR1 is LNHNV and CDR2 YYDKDF (reference sequence). Deletions cut 3 bases from V and 0 bases from J, with 12 bases between. This CDR3 contains 16 residues. The CDR3 DNA reads as TGTGCCACCAGCAGTATCCCAAGCCCCTCTGGAAACACCATATATTTT. The encoded protein is CATSSIPSPSGNTIYF.